The source of this T cell receptor beta chain is a study of regulatory T cells in long-lasting Graves disease. Relying on iRepertoire HTBI primers and Arm-PCR of CDR3 regions, the team built TCR beta libraries. TCRdb reprocessed the multiplex PCR reads via MiXCR and lists one record per CDR3 protein. The sample includes roughly 320,000 distinct CDR3 sequences, roughly a sixth of them seen just once. Germline lookup yields CDR1 SNHLY and CDR2 FYNNEI. This CDR3 is 11 amino acids long. Trimming shortened V by 4 bases and J by 15 bases, and 10 bases separated the two germline ends. This clonotype was recorded many times. Time point given: newly diagnosed GD, antithyroid drugs for less than 3 months. After RNA was extracted from PBMCs, the TCR library was made from it. Clinicians diagnosed Graves' disease using American Thyroid Association guidelines. This same sample was also part of a study on T cells in Graves' hyperthyroidism and ophthalmopathy.

Sequences were derived from peripheral blood mononuclear cells (PBMCs), sampled at new diagnosis, from a patient treated with antithyroid drugs. The TCR was taken from a man aged 40-55 years with Graves disease. V gene TRBV2 combines with J gene TRBJ1-6; D is possibly TRBD1 (6 bases). The CDR3 is CASSARGRLHF. DNA for the CDR3: TGTGCCAGCAGTGCCCGGGGGCGCCTCCACTTT.